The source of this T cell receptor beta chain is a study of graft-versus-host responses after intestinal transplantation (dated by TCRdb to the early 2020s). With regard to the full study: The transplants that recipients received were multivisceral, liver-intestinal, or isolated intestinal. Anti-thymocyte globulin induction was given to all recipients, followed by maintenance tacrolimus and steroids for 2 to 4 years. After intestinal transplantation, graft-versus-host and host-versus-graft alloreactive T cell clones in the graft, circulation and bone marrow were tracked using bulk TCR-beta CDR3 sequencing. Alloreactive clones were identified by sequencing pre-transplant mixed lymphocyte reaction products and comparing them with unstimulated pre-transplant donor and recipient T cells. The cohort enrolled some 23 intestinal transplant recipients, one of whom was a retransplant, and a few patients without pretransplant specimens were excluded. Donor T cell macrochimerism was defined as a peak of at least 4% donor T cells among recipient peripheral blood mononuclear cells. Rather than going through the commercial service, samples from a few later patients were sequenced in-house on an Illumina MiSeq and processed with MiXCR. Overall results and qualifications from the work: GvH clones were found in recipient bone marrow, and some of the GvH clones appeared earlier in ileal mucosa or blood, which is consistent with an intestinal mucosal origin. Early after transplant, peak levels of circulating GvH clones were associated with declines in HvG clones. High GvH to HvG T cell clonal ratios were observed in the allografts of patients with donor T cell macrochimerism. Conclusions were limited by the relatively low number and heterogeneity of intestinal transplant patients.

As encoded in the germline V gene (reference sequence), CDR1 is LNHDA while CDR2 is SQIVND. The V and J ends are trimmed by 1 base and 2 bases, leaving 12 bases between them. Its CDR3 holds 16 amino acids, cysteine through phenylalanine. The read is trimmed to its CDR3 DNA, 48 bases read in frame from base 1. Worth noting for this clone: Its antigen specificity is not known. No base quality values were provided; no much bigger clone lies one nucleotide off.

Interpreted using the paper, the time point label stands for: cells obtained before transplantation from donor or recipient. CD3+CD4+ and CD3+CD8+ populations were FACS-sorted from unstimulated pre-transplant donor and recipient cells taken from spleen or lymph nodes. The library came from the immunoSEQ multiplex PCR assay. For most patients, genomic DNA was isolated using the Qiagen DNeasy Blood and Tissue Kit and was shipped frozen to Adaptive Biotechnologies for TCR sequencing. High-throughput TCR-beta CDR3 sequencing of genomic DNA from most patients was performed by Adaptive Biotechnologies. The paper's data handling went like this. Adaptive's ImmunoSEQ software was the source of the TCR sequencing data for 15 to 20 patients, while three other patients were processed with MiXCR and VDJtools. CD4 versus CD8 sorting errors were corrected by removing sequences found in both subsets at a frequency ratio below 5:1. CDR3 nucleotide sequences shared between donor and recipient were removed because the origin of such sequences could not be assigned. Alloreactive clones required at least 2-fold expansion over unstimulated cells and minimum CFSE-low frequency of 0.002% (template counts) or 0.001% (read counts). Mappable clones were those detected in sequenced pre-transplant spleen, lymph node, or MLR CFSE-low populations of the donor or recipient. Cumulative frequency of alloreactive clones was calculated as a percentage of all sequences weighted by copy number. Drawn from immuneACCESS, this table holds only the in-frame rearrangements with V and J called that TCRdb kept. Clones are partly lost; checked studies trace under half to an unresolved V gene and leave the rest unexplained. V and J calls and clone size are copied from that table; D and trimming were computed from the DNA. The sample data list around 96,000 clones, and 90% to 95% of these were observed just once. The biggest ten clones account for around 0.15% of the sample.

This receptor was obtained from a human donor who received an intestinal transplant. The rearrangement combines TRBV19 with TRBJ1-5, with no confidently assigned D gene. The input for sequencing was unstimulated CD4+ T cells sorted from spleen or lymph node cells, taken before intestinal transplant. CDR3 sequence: CASSIGHSGGNQPQHF. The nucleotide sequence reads TGTGCCAGTAGTATAGGTCACTCCGGGGGCAATCAGCCCCAGCATTTT.